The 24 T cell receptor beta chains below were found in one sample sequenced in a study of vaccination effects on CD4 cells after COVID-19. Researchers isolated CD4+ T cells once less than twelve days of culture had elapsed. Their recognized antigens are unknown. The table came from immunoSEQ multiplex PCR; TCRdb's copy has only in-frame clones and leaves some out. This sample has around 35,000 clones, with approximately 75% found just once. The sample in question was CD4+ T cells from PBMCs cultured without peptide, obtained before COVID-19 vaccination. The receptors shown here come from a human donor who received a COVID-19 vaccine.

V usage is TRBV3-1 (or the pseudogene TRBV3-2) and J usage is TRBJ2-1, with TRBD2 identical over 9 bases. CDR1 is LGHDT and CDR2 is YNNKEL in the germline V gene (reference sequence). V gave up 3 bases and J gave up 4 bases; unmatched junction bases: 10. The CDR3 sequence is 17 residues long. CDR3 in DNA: TGTGCCAGCAGCCAGGTTAGGTTCAGCGGGGGGTACAATGAGCAGTTCTTC. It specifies CASSQVRFSGGYNEQFF.

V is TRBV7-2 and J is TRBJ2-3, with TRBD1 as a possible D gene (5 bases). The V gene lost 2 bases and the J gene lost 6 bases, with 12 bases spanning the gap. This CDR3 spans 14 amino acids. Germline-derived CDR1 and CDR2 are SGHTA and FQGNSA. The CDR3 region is CASSLMGPTDTQYF. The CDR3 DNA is TGTGCCAGCAGCTTAATGGGGCCAACCGATACGCAGTATTTT.

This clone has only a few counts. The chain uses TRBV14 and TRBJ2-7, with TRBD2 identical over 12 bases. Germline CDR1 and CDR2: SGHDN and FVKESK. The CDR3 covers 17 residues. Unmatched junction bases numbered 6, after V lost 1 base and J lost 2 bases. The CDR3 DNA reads TGTGCCAGCAGCCAAGGTATTCTAGCGGGAGGGACCTACGAGCAGTACTTC. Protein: CASSQGILAGGTYEQYF.

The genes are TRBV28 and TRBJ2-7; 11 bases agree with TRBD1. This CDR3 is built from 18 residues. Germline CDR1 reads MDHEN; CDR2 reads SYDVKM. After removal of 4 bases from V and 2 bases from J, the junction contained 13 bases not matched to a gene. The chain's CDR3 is CASSSSWDRGSGAYEQYF. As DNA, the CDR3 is TGTGCCAGCAGTTCGTCATGGGACAGGGGGAGCGGGGCCTACGAGCAGTACTTC.

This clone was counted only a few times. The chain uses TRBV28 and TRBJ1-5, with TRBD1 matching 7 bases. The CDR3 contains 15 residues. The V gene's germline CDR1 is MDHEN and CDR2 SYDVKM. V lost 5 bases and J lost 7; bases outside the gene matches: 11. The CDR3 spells CASSPLTGREQPQHF. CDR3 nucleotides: TGTGCCAGCAGTCCTTTGACAGGGCGTGAGCAGCCCCAGCATTTT.

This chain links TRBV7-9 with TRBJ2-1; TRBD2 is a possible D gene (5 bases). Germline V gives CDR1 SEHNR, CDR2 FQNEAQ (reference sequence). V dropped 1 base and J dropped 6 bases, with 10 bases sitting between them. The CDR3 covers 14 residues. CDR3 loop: CASSLVEGSNEQFF. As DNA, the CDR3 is TGTGCCAGCAGCTTAGTCGAGGGCTCCAATGAGCAGTTCTTC.

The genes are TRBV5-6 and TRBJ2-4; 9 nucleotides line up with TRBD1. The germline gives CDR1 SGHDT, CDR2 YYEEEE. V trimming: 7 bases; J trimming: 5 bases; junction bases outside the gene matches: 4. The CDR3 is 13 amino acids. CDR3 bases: TGTGCCAGCGGTCGACAGGGGGAAAACATTCAGTACTTC. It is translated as CASGRQGENIQYF.

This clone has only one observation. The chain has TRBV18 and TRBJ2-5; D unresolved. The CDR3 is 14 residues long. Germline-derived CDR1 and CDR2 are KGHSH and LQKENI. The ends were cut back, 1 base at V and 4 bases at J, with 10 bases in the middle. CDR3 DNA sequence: TGTGCCAGCTCACCACTAATGGCTGGAGAGACCCAGTACTTC. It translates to CASSPLMAGETQYF.

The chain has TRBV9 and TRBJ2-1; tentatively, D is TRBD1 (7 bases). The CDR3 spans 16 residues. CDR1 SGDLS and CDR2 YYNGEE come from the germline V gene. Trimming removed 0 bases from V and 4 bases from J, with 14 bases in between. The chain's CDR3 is CASSVGPGGLYNEQFF. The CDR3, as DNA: TGTGCCAGCAGCGTAGGTCCAGGGGGGTTATACAATGAGCAGTTCTTC.

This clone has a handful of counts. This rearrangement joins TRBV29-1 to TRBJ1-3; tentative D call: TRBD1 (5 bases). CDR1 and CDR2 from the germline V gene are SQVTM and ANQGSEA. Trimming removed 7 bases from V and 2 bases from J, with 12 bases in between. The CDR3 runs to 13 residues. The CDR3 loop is CSGRENTGNTIYF. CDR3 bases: TGCAGCGGCAGGGAAAACACTGGAAACACCATATATTTT.

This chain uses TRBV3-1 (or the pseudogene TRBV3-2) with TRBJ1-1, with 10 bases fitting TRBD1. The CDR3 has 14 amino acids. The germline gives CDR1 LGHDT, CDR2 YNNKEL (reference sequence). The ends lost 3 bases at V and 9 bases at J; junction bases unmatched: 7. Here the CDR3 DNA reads TGTGCCAGCAGCCAGCGACAGGGGGCTCCGAAAGCTTTCTTT. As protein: CASSQRQGAPKAFF.

The CDR3 region is CATTMGERSHEQYF. In nucleotides, the CDR3 is TGTGCCACCACTATGGGGGAGCGGTCCCACGAGCAGTACTTC. The chain employs TRBV2 and TRBJ2-7, with D perhaps given as TRBD1 or TRBD2 (5 bases each). The CDR3 is 14 residues long. CDR1 SNHLY and CDR2 FYNNEI come from the germline V gene. The V end was cut by 10 bases, the J end by 5 bases, with 21 bases between. The whole variable domain, filled in from reference TRBV2 and TRBJ2-7, reads EPEVTQTPSHQVTQMGQEVILRCVPISNHLYFYWYRQILGQKVEFLVSFYNNEISEKSEIFDDQFSVERPDGSNFTLKIRSTKLEDSAMYFCATTMGERSHEQYFGPGTRLTVT.

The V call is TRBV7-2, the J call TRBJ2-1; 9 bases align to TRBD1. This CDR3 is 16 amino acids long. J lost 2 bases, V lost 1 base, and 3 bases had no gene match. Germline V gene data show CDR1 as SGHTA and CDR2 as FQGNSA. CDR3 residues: CASSLGRDRAYNEQFF. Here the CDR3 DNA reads TGTGCCAGCAGCTTAGGGCGGGACAGGGCCTACAATGAGCAGTTCTTC.

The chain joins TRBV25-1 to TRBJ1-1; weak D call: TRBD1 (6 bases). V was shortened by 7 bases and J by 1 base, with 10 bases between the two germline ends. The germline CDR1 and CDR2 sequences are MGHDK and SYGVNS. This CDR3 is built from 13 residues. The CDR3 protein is CASTKGGNTEAFF. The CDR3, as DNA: TGTGCCAGCACCAAGGGGGGGAACACTGAAGCTTTCTTT. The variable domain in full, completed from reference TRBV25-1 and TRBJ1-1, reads EADIYQTPRYLVIGTGKKITLECSQTMGHDKMYWYQQDPGMELHLIHYSYGVNSTEKGDLSSESTVSRIRTEHFPLTLESARPSHTSQYLCASTKGGNTEAFFGQGTRLTVV.

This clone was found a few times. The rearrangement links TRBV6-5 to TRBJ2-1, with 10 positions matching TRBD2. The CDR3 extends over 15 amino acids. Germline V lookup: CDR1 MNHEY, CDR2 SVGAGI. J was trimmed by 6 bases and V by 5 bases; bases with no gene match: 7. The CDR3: CASSPRTSGLNEQFF. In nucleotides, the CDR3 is TGTGCCAGCAGTCCTCGGACTAGCGGACTCAATGAGCAGTTCTTC.

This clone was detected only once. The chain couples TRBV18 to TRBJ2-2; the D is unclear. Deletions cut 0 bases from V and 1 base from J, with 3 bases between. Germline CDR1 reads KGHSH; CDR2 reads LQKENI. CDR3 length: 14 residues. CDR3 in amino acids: CASSPPMNTGELFF. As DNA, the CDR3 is TGTGCCAGCTCACCACCTATGAACACCGGGGAGCTGTTTTTT.

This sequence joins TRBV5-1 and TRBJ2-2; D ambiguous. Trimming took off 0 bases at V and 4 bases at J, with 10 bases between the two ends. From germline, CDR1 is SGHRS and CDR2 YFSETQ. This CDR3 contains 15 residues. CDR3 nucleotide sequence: TGCGCCAGCAGCTTGGGGGCCTTAGGCACCGGGGAGCTGTTTTTT. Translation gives CASSLGALGTGELFF.

CDR3 sequence (DNA): TGTGCCAGCAGTTTCGCAAGGGGGAAGTTTTCACCCCTCCACTTT. As protein: CASSFARGKFSPLHF. V and J are TRBV28 and TRBJ1-6; perhaps TRBD1 as D (6 bases). V was clipped by 3 bases and J by 9 bases, with 15 bases between them. Germline-derived CDR1 and CDR2 are MDHEN and SYDVKM. This CDR3 has 15 amino acids.

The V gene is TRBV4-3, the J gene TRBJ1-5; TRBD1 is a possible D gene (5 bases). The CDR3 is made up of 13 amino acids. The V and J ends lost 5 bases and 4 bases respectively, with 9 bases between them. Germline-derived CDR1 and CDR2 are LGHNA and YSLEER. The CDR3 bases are TGCGCCAGCAGCTCGGGACGGAATCAGCCCCAGCATTTT. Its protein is CASSSGRNQPQHF.

Here the CDR3 DNA reads TGTGCCTGGAGTGTGGGCAGGGGAAACACCATATATTTT. It yields the protein CAWSVGRGNTIYF. The chain combines TRBV30 with TRBJ1-3, with D hard to call. CDR3 length: 13 amino acids. V was cut by 0 bases and J by 4 bases, with 7 bases left in between. Looked up from germline, CDR1 is GTSNPN and CDR2 is SVGIG (reference sequence).

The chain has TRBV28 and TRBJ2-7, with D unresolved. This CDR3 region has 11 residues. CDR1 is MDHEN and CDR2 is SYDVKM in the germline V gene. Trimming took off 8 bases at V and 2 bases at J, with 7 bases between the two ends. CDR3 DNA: TGTGCCAGCGGGCATACCTACGAGCAGTACTTC. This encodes CASGHTYEQYF.

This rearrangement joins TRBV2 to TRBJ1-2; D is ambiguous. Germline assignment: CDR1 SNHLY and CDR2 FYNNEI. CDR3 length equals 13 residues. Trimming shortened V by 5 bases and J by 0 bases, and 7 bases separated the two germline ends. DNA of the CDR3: TGTGCCAGCAGTCGGGATACTAACTATGGCTACACCTTC. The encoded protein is CASSRDTNYGYTF.

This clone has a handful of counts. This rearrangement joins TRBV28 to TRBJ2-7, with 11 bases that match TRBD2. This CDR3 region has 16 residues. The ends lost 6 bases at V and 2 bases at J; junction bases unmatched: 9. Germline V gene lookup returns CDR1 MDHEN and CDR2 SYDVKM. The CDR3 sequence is CASSRLAGSRAYEQYF. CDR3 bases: TGTGCCAGCAGCCGACTAGCGGGAAGTAGGGCCTACGAGCAGTACTTC.

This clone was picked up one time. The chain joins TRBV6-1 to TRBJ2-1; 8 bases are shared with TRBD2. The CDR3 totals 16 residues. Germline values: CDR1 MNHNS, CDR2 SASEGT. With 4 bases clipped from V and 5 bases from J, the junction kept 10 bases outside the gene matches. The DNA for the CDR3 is TGTGCCAGCAGTGCGGCGGGGGGAATACTTCACAATGAGCAGTTCTTC. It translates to CASSAAGGILHNEQFF.